This T cell receptor beta chain was sequenced for a study of shared clonotypes between healthy human individuals. Notes on the study in general: Sequencing depth was expected to influence donor clonotype sharing. Large depth notwithstanding, sorted-subset sequencing proved incomplete by rarefaction.

Clones were sequenced by immunoSEQ multiplex PCR, and TCRdb holds only the in-frame ones, with some missing. The table shows under 2,000,000 clones, with about 95% occurring only once. This clone occurred once. Its antigen is unknown. Naive CD8 cells were CD45RO-negative, positively selected for CCR7, excluding terminally differentiated effector memory CD45RA+ cells. The CDR3 is 14 residues long. Between the trimmed V and J ends, which lost 4 bases and 8 bases, there was a span of 17 bases. Germline loops: CDR1 MDHEN, CDR2 SYDVKM. The chain links TRBV28 to TRBJ1-2; TRBD1 might be the D (5 bases). The sequencing sample was made of naive CD8+ T cells sorted from blood. This clonotype was obtained from a man between 18 and 35 years old in good health. The chain's CDR3 is CASSSNPWGKGYTF. The CDR3 nucleotides read TGTGCCAGCAGTTCAAATCCGTGGGGGAAAGGCTACACCTTC.